These T cell receptor beta chains were read from a single sample in a study of CD8 T cells in Susac syndrome. TCRdb analysed the immunoSEQ multiplex PCR reads with MiXCR anew, one entry per CDR3 protein. This sample yields over 350,000 distinct CDR3 sequences, of which approximately 89% are seen a single time; 0.09% to 0.15% belongs to the top ten. The sample consisted of CD8+ T cells from PBMCs. The receptors derive from a human donor with multiple sclerosis. The CDR3 runs from the conserved cysteine through the conserved F or W. A D gene is named only where the DNA matches it firmly. The size field is filled for only some rows; it gives once, few, many or a size class.

len: 13
abundance: -
v_gene: TRBV12-3/TRBV12-4
d_gene: -
j_gene: TRBJ2-1
CDR3aa: CASSYPSYNEQFF
CDR3nt: TGTGCCAGCAGTTATCCCTCCTACAATGAGCAGTTCTTC

len: 18
abundance: once
v_gene: TRBV5-4
d_gene: -
j_gene: TRBJ2-2
CDR3aa: CASSLGGLGLTNTGELFF
CDR3nt: TGTGCCAGCAGCTTGGGGGGCCTCGGGCTCACGAACACCGGGGAGCTGTTTTTT

len: 15
abundance: -
v_gene: TRBV19
d_gene: TRBD1
j_gene: TRBJ2-1
CDR3aa: CASSATGTGSDEQFF
CDR3nt: TGTGCCAGTAGTGCCACCGGGACAGGGAGCGATGAGCAGTTCTTC

len: 18
abundance: -
v_gene: TRBV7-9
d_gene: TRBD1
j_gene: TRBJ1-4
CDR3aa: CASSLAHRDRGVNEKLFF
CDR3nt: TGTGCCAGCAGCTTAGCACACCGTGACAGGGGGGTAAATGAAAAACTGTTTTTT

len: 13
abundance: -
v_gene: TRBV20-1
d_gene: -
j_gene: TRBJ2-2
CDR3aa: CSASSGDTGELFF
CDR3nt: TGCAGTGCTAGTTCGGGCGACACCGGGGAGCTGTTTTTT

len: 13
abundance: once
v_gene: TRBV2
d_gene: TRBD1
j_gene: TRBJ1-2
CDR3aa: CASSEGQNYGYTF
CDR3nt: TGTGCCAGCAGTGAGGGACAGAACTATGGCTACACCTTC

len: 17
abundance: -
v_gene: TRBV11-2
d_gene: TRBD1
j_gene: TRBJ2-7
CDR3aa: CASSGYSWTGSVYEQYF
CDR3nt: TGTGCCAGCAGCGGATATTCTTGGACAGGGTCCGTGTACGAGCAGTACTTC

len: 16
abundance: -
v_gene: TRBV28
d_gene: -
j_gene: TRBJ2-1
CDR3aa: CASQRRDGSSYNEQFF
CDR3nt: TGTGCCAGCCAACGGAGGGACGGAAGCTCCTACAATGAGCAGTTCTTC

len: 13
abundance: -
v_gene: TRBV20-1
d_gene: TRBD2
j_gene: TRBJ2-1
CDR3aa: CSARRRGDNEQFF
CDR3nt: TGCAGTGCTAGGAGGCGGGGGGACAATGAGCAGTTCTTC

len: 13
abundance: -
v_gene: TRBV4-1
d_gene: TRBD1
j_gene: TRBJ2-1
CDR3aa: CASSGLGGGEQFF
CDR3nt: TGCGCCAGCAGCGGGTTAGGGGGCGGTGAGCAGTTCTTC

len: 15
abundance: few
v_gene: TRBV6-1
d_gene: TRBD1
j_gene: TRBJ2-5
CDR3aa: CASSETGPYQETQYF
CDR3nt: TGTGCCAGCAGTGAGACAGGGCCATACCAAGAGACCCAGTACTTC

len: 16
abundance: -
v_gene: TRBV6-1
d_gene: -
j_gene: TRBJ2-1
CDR3aa: CASTPSGTSYYNEQFF
CDR3nt: TGTGCCAGCACCCCGTCGGGGACTTCTTACTACAATGAGCAGTTCTTC

len: 13
abundance: -
v_gene: TRBV6-5
d_gene: TRBD1
j_gene: TRBJ1-1
CDR3aa: CASSDREDTEAFF
CDR3nt: TGTGCCAGCAGTGACAGGGAGGACACTGAAGCTTTCTTT

len: 13
abundance: -
v_gene: TRBV29-1
d_gene: TRBD1
j_gene: TRBJ2-7
CDR3aa: CSATGGSSYEQYF
CDR3nt: TGCAGCGCCACAGGGGGTAGCTCCTACGAGCAGTACTTC

len: 11
abundance: -
v_gene: TRBV19
d_gene: TRBD1
j_gene: TRBJ2-7
CDR3aa: CATTGGGEQYF
CDR3nt: TGTGCCACGACAGGGGGCGGCGAGCAGTACTTC

len: 15
abundance: -
v_gene: TRBV7-9
d_gene: -
j_gene: TRBJ2-7
CDR3aa: CASSPPWGRSYEQYF
CDR3nt: TGTGCCAGCAGCCCCCCCTGGGGTCGCAGTTACGAGCAGTACTTC

len: 15
abundance: -
v_gene: TRBV10-3
d_gene: -
j_gene: TRBJ2-7
CDR3aa: CAISVEPSPSHEQYF
CDR3nt: TGTGCCATCAGTGTGGAGCCTAGCCCCAGTCACGAGCAGTACTTC

len: 16
abundance: -
v_gene: TRBV6-5
d_gene: -
j_gene: TRBJ1-1
CDR3aa: CASGYSNSPGSTEAFF
CDR3nt: TGTGCCAGCGGTTACTCGAATTCACCGGGGAGCACTGAAGCTTTCTTT

len: 15
abundance: -
v_gene: TRBV25-1
d_gene: TRBD2
j_gene: TRBJ2-1
CDR3aa: CASSEGLAGGYEQFF
CDR3nt: TGTGCCAGCAGTGAGGGACTAGCGGGGGGGTATGAGCAGTTCTTC

len: 20
abundance: -
v_gene: TRBV4-1
d_gene: TRBD1
j_gene: TRBJ2-7
CDR3aa: CASSQAHPGQGAIDSYEQYF
CDR3nt: TGCGCCAGCAGCCAAGCCCACCCGGGACAGGGGGCAATTGATTCCTACGAGCAGTACTTC

len: 16
abundance: -
v_gene: TRBV5-1
d_gene: TRBD1
j_gene: TRBJ2-2
CDR3aa: CASSLVGQGGVGELFF
CDR3nt: TGCGCCAGCAGCTTGGTCGGACAGGGGGGTGTCGGGGAGCTGTTTTTT

len: 13
abundance: -
v_gene: TRBV27
d_gene: TRBD2
j_gene: TRBJ2-1
CDR3aa: CASISVTSHEQFF
CDR3nt: TGTGCCAGCATATCGGTGACTAGCCACGAGCAGTTCTTC

len: 13
abundance: few
v_gene: TRBV7-8
d_gene: -
j_gene: TRBJ2-1
CDR3aa: CASSLALLNEQFF
CDR3nt: TGTGCCAGCAGCTTAGCTCTCCTCAATGAGCAGTTCTTC

len: 17
abundance: -
v_gene: TRBV28
d_gene: TRBD2
j_gene: TRBJ2-1
CDR3aa: CASSSGTSGGAYNEQFF
CDR3nt: TGTGCCAGCAGTTCCGGGACTAGCGGGGGGGCCTACAATGAGCAGTTCTTC

len: 13
abundance: -
v_gene: TRBV19
d_gene: -
j_gene: TRBJ2-7
CDR3aa: CASRPEGVPEQYF
CDR3nt: TGTGCCAGCCGCCCTGAAGGGGTACCCGAGCAGTACTTC

len: 15
abundance: -
v_gene: TRBV27
d_gene: -
j_gene: TRBJ2-7
CDR3aa: CASSLFGRGTGEQYF
CDR3nt: TGTGCCAGCAGTTTATTCGGCAGGGGGACTGGCGAGCAGTACTTC

len: 18
abundance: -
v_gene: TRBV12-3/TRBV12-4
d_gene: -
j_gene: TRBJ2-5
CDR3aa: CASRRSEVVSDSSGTQYF
CDR3nt: TGTGCCAGCAGGCGATCGGAGGTGGTGTCCGACTCCTCGGGGACCCAGTACTTC

len: 15
abundance: -
v_gene: TRBV6-1
d_gene: TRBD2
j_gene: TRBJ2-7
CDR3aa: CASKDRAGASYEQYF
CDR3nt: TGTGCCAGCAAGGACCGAGCGGGGGCCTCCTACGAGCAGTACTTC

len: 13
abundance: few
v_gene: TRBV6-2/TRBV6-3
d_gene: -
j_gene: TRBJ2-7
CDR3aa: CASSYGVRYEQYF
CDR3nt: TGTGCCAGCAGTTACGGGGTCCGCTACGAGCAGTACTTC

len: 13
abundance: -
v_gene: TRBV6-2/TRBV6-3
d_gene: -
j_gene: TRBJ2-7
CDR3aa: CASSYSTRREQYF
CDR3nt: TGTGCCAGCAGTTACTCAACTAGACGCGAGCAGTACTTC

len: 14
abundance: once
v_gene: TRBV2
d_gene: TRBD2
j_gene: TRBJ2-3
CDR3aa: CASSTSGSGDTQYF
CDR3nt: TGTGCCAGCAGTACTAGCGGGAGTGGAGATACGCAGTATTTT

len: 15
abundance: -
v_gene: TRBV4-1
d_gene: -
j_gene: TRBJ1-5
CDR3aa: CASSQDLRGNQPQHF
CDR3nt: TGCGCCAGCAGCCAAGATCTACGGGGAAATCAGCCCCAGCATTTT

len: 15
abundance: -
v_gene: TRBV18
d_gene: -
j_gene: TRBJ2-7
CDR3aa: CASSPPERSTYEQYF
CDR3nt: TGTGCCAGCTCACCACCCGAACGGTCCACCTACGAGCAGTACTTC

len: 19
abundance: -
v_gene: TRBV7-9
d_gene: TRBD1
j_gene: TRBJ1-6
CDR3aa: CASSPTVGQDISYNSPLHF
CDR3nt: TGTGCCAGCAGCCCCACGGTGGGACAGGATATCTCCTATAATTCACCCCTCCACTTT

len: 15
abundance: -
v_gene: TRBV6-1
d_gene: -
j_gene: TRBJ2-1
CDR3aa: CASRKRPASYNEQFF
CDR3nt: TGTGCCAGCAGAAAACGTCCCGCCTCCTACAATGAGCAGTTCTTC

len: 12
abundance: -
v_gene: TRBV5-8
d_gene: TRBD1
j_gene: TRBJ1-2
CDR3aa: CASSPDRAGYTF
CDR3nt: TGTGCCAGCAGCCCGGACAGGGCTGGCTACACCTTC

len: 14
abundance: -
v_gene: TRBV5-6
d_gene: -
j_gene: TRBJ1-5
CDR3aa: CASSLGGLGQPQHF
CDR3nt: TGTGCCAGCAGCTTGGGAGGTTTGGGTCAGCCCCAGCATTTT

len: 15
abundance: -
v_gene: TRBV10-2
d_gene: TRBD2
j_gene: TRBJ2-1
CDR3aa: CASSPGRGGDNEQFF
CDR3nt: TGCGCCAGCAGTCCCGGGCGGGGGGGAGACAATGAGCAGTTCTTC

len: 16
abundance: -
v_gene: TRBV7-9
d_gene: -
j_gene: TRBJ1-1
CDR3aa: CASSDNRVRRTAEAFF
CDR3nt: TGTGCCAGCAGCGACAACAGGGTTCGGCGGACAGCTGAAGCTTTCTTT

len: 14
abundance: once
v_gene: TRBV29-1
d_gene: -
j_gene: TRBJ2-7
CDR3aa: CSVEANFSSYEQYF
CDR3nt: TGCAGCGTTGAGGCAAACTTTAGCTCCTACGAGCAGTACTTC

len: 14
abundance: -
v_gene: TRBV6-5
d_gene: -
j_gene: TRBJ1-2
CDR3aa: CASSYRDAFDGYTF
CDR3nt: TGTGCCAGCAGTTACCGGGACGCCTTCGACGGCTACACCTTC

len: 11
abundance: -
v_gene: TRBV27
d_gene: -
j_gene: TRBJ2-1
CDR3aa: CASSGWAGEFF
CDR3nt: TGTGCCAGCAGCGGGTGGGCAGGGGAGTTCTTC

len: 13
abundance: once
v_gene: TRBV14
d_gene: -
j_gene: TRBJ2-7
CDR3aa: CASSPRADYEQYF
CDR3nt: TGTGCCAGCAGCCCTCGGGCAGACTACGAGCAGTACTTC

len: 16
abundance: once
v_gene: TRBV27
d_gene: TRBD2
j_gene: TRBJ2-7
CDR3aa: CASSLFGLAGAYEQYF
CDR3nt: TGTGCCAGCAGTCTCTTCGGACTAGCGGGAGCCTACGAGCAGTACTTC

len: 13
abundance: -
v_gene: TRBV30
d_gene: -
j_gene: TRBJ2-7
CDR3aa: CAWSVGGDYEQYF
CDR3nt: TGTGCCTGGAGTGTAGGAGGAGACTACGAGCAGTACTTC

len: 21
abundance: once
v_gene: TRBV6-5
d_gene: TRBD2
j_gene: TRBJ2-3
CDR3aa: CASSYSTKGLAAQTSTDTQYF
CDR3nt: TGTGCCAGCAGTTACTCGACTAAAGGACTAGCGGCGCAGACTAGCACAGATACGCAGTATTTT

len: 13
abundance: -
v_gene: TRBV12-3/TRBV12-4
d_gene: -
j_gene: TRBJ1-2
CDR3aa: CASSLESRPVDTF
CDR3nt: TGTGCCAGCAGTTTAGAAAGCCGACCGGTCGACACCTTC

len: 20
abundance: -
v_gene: TRBV12-2
d_gene: -
j_gene: TRBJ2-3
CDR3aa: CASRLADLPSPLVRTDTQYF
CDR3nt: TGTGCAAGTCGCTTAGCAGACCTTCCTTCGCCACTAGTCCGCACAGATACGCAGTATTTT

len: 16
abundance: -
v_gene: TRBV7-6
d_gene: TRBD1
j_gene: TRBJ1-5
CDR3aa: CASSLAPTGDKQPQHF
CDR3nt: TGTGCCAGCAGCTTAGCGCCGACAGGGGACAAACAGCCCCAGCATTTT

len: 15
abundance: -
v_gene: TRBV6-5
d_gene: TRBD1
j_gene: TRBJ1-2
CDR3aa: CASSSSDRGLYGYTF
CDR3nt: TGTGCCAGCAGTTCTTCCGACAGGGGGTTGTATGGCTACACCTTC